This note documents a single T cell receptor (beta chain) sequence. The data were obtained in a study of blood T cell repertoires in COVID-19. Background on the study: The United States, Italy and Spain supplied acute and convalescent COVID-19 samples. In each case, the material was cDNA or gDNA derived from T cells, B-cell-depleted T cells, or PBMCs.

CDR1 is SGHDN, CDR2 FVKESK, per germline. The length of the CDR3 is 17 residues. The V end was cut by 3 bases, the J end by 8 bases, with 23 bases between. Authors' processing steps: Reference gene primer amplification in the assay estimated nucleated cell counts. TCRdb keeps only in-frame clones here, not all; method: immunoSEQ multiplex PCR. V and J calls and clone size are as listed in that table; D and trimming were resolved from the DNA. Of about 140,000 clones in the sample, 75% to 90% were seen once. This sequence joins TRBV14 and TRBJ2-1; D is perhaps TRBD2 (7 bases). This TCR was sampled from a woman aged 80 or over with acute or convalescent COVID-19. Source material: peripheral blood. CDR3 in DNA: TGTGCCAGCAGCCAGGGGACACCCGGGACTATCCTTGATGAGCAGTTCTTC. It encodes CASSQGTPGTILDEQFF.